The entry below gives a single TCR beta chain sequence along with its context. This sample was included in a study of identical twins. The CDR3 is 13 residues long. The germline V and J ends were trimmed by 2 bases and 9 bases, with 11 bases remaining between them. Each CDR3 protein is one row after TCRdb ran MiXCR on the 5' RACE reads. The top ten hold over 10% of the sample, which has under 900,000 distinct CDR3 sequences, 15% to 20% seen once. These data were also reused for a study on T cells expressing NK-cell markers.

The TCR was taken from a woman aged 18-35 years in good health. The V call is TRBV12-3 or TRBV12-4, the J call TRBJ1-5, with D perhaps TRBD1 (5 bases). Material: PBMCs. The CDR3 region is CASSLIPGGPQHF. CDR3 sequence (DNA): TGTGCCAGCAGTTTAATTCCGGGGGGGCCCCAGCATTTT.